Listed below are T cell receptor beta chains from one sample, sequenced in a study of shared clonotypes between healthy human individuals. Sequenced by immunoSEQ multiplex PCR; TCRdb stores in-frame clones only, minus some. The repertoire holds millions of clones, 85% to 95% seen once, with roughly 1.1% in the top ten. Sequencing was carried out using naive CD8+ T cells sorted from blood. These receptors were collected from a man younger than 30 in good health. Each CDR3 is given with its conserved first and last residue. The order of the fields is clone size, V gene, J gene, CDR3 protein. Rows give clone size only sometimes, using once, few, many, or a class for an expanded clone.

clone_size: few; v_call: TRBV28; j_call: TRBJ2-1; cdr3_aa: CASTSQGGSYNEQFF
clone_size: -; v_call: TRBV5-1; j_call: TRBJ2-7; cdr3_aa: CASSLFSGYEQYF
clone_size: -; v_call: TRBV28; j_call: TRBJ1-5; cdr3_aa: CASRDDRPQHF
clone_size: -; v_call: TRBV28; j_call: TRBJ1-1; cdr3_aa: CASSLFGNAGAFF
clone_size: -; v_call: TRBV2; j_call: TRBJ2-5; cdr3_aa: CASNEGQETQYF
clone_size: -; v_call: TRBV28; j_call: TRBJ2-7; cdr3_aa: CASSLRGEPSYEQYF
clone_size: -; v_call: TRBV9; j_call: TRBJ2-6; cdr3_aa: CASSEARGAVSSGANVLTF
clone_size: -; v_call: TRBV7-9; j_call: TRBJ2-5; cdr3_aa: CASSLVREETQYF
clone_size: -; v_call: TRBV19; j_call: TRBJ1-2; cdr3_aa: CASSTLYGTVYGYTF
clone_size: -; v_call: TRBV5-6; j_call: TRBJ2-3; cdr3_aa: CASSISSGGAADTQYF
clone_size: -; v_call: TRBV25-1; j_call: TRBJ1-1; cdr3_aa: CASSEGLSNTEAFF
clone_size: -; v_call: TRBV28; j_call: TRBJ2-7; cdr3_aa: CASSFGSDRPTYEQYF
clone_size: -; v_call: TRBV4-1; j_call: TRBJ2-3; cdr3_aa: CASSPSGFGADTQYF
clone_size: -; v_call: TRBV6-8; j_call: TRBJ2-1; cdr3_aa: CASRQPWGRAEQFF
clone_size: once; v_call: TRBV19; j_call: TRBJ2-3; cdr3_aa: CASSIDPWTGPTDTQYF